The rows below give T cell receptor beta chains drawn from one sample of a study of a mutant IDH1 vaccine in newly diagnosed glioma. The antigens these receptors bind are not known. Assay: immunoSEQ multiplex PCR; the TCRdb copy retains only in-frame clones and omits some. Among roughly 60,000 clones listed, roughly 79% were seen once. Sequencing was performed on PBMCs, taken from a glioma patient whose treatment included an IDH1 peptide vaccine. These receptors were obtained from a man aged 40-50 years with glioma. Both conserved end residues are part of each CDR3. D genes are given only for firm matches. Part of the rows lack a size; the others show once, few, many or a class for expanded clones.

abundance: medium-sized
j_gene: TRBJ2-1
v_gene: TRBV5-6
d_gene: TRBD1
CDR3aa: CASILGDSYNEQFF
CDR3nt: TGTGCCAGCATTCTCGGGGACAGCTACAATGAGCAGTTCTTC

abundance: -
j_gene: TRBJ2-7
v_gene: TRBV19
d_gene: TRBD1
CDR3aa: CASSEETGAEQYF
CDR3nt: TGTGCCAGTAGTGAGGAAACAGGGGCCGAGCAGTACTTC

abundance: -
j_gene: TRBJ2-3
v_gene: TRBV14
d_gene: -
CDR3aa: CASSQSHRREYF
CDR3nt: TGTGCCAGCAGCCAAAGCCACAGAAGGGAGTATTTT

abundance: -
j_gene: TRBJ2-4
v_gene: TRBV5-4
d_gene: TRBD2
CDR3aa: CASSPGLAGAAKNIQYF
CDR3nt: TGTGCCAGCAGCCCCGGACTAGCGGGAGCCGCCAAAAACATTCAGTACTTC

abundance: -
j_gene: TRBJ1-6
v_gene: TRBV7-7
d_gene: TRBD1
CDR3aa: CASSLTGDSPLHF
CDR3nt: TGTGCTAGCAGCTTGACAGGGGATTCACCCCTCCACTTT

abundance: -
j_gene: TRBJ1-4
v_gene: TRBV7-9
d_gene: -
CDR3aa: CASSLAGGEKLFF
CDR3nt: TGTGCCAGCAGCTTAGCTGGGGGGGAAAAACTGTTTTTT

abundance: -
j_gene: TRBJ2-7
v_gene: TRBV4-1
d_gene: TRBD2
CDR3aa: CASSQVAASGRGGGSYEQYF
CDR3nt: TGCGCCAGCAGCCAAGTTGCCGCTAGCGGGAGAGGGGGGGGCTCCTACGAGCAGTACTTC

abundance: -
j_gene: TRBJ2-7
v_gene: TRBV6-5
d_gene: TRBD2
CDR3aa: CASSKGLAGAYEQYF
CDR3nt: TGTGCCAGCAGTAAGGGACTAGCGGGAGCCTACGAGCAGTACTTC

abundance: -
j_gene: TRBJ2-1
v_gene: TRBV19
d_gene: -
CDR3aa: CASSITGGDNEQFF
CDR3nt: TGTGCCAGTAGTATAACCGGAGGGGACAATGAGCAGTTCTTC

abundance: few
j_gene: TRBJ1-1
v_gene: TRBV7-9
d_gene: TRBD1
CDR3aa: CASSSGQGYTEAFF
CDR3nt: TGTGCCAGCAGCTCGGGACAGGGTTACACTGAAGCTTTCTTT

abundance: -
j_gene: TRBJ1-2
v_gene: TRBV18
d_gene: TRBD1
CDR3aa: CASSQSGGEDYGYTF
CDR3nt: TGTGCCAGCTCACAATCAGGGGGCGAAGACTATGGCTACACCTTC

abundance: -
j_gene: TRBJ2-2
v_gene: TRBV7-9
d_gene: -
CDR3aa: CASTKGSNTGELFF
CDR3nt: TGTGCCAGCACCAAAGGGTCAAACACCGGGGAGCTGTTTTTT

abundance: few
j_gene: TRBJ1-1
v_gene: TRBV19
d_gene: TRBD1
CDR3aa: CASSGDRVGTEAFF
CDR3nt: TGTGCCAGTAGTGGGGACAGGGTCGGAACTGAAGCTTTCTTT

abundance: -
j_gene: TRBJ2-7
v_gene: TRBV30
d_gene: -
CDR3aa: CAWAGTTYEQYF
CDR3nt: TGTGCCTGGGCGGGCACGACCTACGAGCAGTACTTC

abundance: -
j_gene: TRBJ1-1
v_gene: TRBV4-1
d_gene: -
CDR3aa: CASSQDRSTANTEAFF
CDR3nt: TGCGCCAGCAGCCAAGATCGGTCGACAGCGAACACTGAAGCTTTCTTT

abundance: -
j_gene: TRBJ2-1
v_gene: TRBV4-1
d_gene: TRBD2
CDR3aa: CASSPPGTSGVYNEQFF
CDR3nt: TGCGCCAGCAGCCCCCCCGGGACTAGCGGGGTATACAATGAGCAGTTCTTC

abundance: -
j_gene: TRBJ2-1
v_gene: TRBV19
d_gene: TRBD1
CDR3aa: CASKGGTGGNSGMSGSYNEQFF
CDR3nt: TGTGCCAGTAAGGGTGGGACAGGGGGGAATAGCGGGATGTCTGGCTCCTACAATGAGCAGTTCTTC

abundance: -
j_gene: TRBJ2-7
v_gene: TRBV25-1
d_gene: -
CDR3aa: CASSGSGTVVPYEQYF
CDR3nt: TGTGCCAGCAGTGGTTCCGGGACGGTTGTTCCCTACGAGCAGTACTTC

abundance: -
j_gene: TRBJ2-1
v_gene: TRBV6-5
d_gene: -
CDR3aa: CASSFGHSANNEQFF
CDR3nt: TGTGCCAGCAGTTTCGGACATTCCGCGAACAATGAGCAGTTCTTC

abundance: -
j_gene: TRBJ2-2
v_gene: TRBV6-6
d_gene: TRBD1
CDR3aa: CASSYRQGAGGELFF
CDR3nt: TGTGCCAGCAGTTACCGACAGGGGGCAGGCGGGGAGCTGTTTTTT

abundance: -
j_gene: TRBJ1-2
v_gene: TRBV5-6
d_gene: -
CDR3aa: CASSLAGVFSTIGYTF
CDR3nt: TGTGCCAGCAGCTTGGCCGGGGTATTTAGTACTATTGGCTACACCTTC

abundance: -
j_gene: TRBJ2-2
v_gene: TRBV7-6
d_gene: -
CDR3aa: CASSPGTGELFF
CDR3nt: TGTGCCAGCAGCCCAGGGACCGGGGAGCTGTTTTTT

abundance: few
j_gene: TRBJ2-2
v_gene: TRBV9
d_gene: -
CDR3aa: CASSVRAGQPGELFF
CDR3nt: TGTGCCAGCAGCGTAAGGGCTGGACAACCCGGGGAGCTGTTTTTT

abundance: -
j_gene: TRBJ1-2
v_gene: TRBV28
d_gene: TRBD1
CDR3aa: CASSLSGGTGGGYGYTF
CDR3nt: TGTGCCAGCAGTTTATCCGGGGGGACAGGGGGTGGCTATGGCTACACCTTC

abundance: once
j_gene: TRBJ2-7
v_gene: TRBV6-1
d_gene: TRBD2
CDR3aa: CASSDRTSGATEQYF
CDR3nt: TGTGCCAGCAGTGATAGGACTAGCGGGGCGACCGAGCAGTACTTC

abundance: -
j_gene: TRBJ2-3
v_gene: TRBV19
d_gene: -
CDR3aa: CASSIGTDLMDTQYF
CDR3nt: TGTGCCAGTAGTATAGGAACGGATCTAATGGATACGCAGTATTTT

abundance: -
j_gene: TRBJ2-1
v_gene: TRBV6-5
d_gene: TRBD2
CDR3aa: CASSLLRERTEQFF
CDR3nt: TGTGCCAGCAGCCTCTTGCGGGAGCGGACTGAGCAGTTCTTC

abundance: -
j_gene: TRBJ1-5
v_gene: TRBV6-5
d_gene: TRBD1
CDR3aa: CASTLGTAYNQPQHF
CDR3nt: TGTGCCAGCACCTTGGGGACAGCCTACAATCAGCCCCAGCATTTT

abundance: -
j_gene: TRBJ2-3
v_gene: TRBV5-4
d_gene: TRBD1
CDR3aa: CASSLDRGHPDTQYF
CDR3nt: TGTGCCAGCAGCTTGGACAGGGGGCACCCAGATACGCAGTATTTT

abundance: -
j_gene: TRBJ2-6
v_gene: TRBV4-3
d_gene: TRBD2
CDR3aa: CASSQEVSGGARSSGANVLTF
CDR3nt: TGCGCCAGCAGCCAAGAGGTTAGCGGGGGGGCCCGTAGCTCGGGGGCCAACGTCCTGACTTTC

abundance: once
j_gene: TRBJ2-3
v_gene: TRBV4-3
d_gene: -
CDR3aa: CASSQIGTSVVGTQYF
CDR3nt: TGCGCCAGCAGCCAAATAGGGACCTCCGTGGTAGGTACGCAGTATTTT

abundance: -
j_gene: TRBJ2-7
v_gene: TRBV6-5
d_gene: -
CDR3aa: CASTPGGGFSEQYF
CDR3nt: TGTGCCAGCACCCCGGGAGGGGGCTTCTCCGAGCAGTACTTC

abundance: -
j_gene: TRBJ2-1
v_gene: TRBV6-4
d_gene: TRBD2
CDR3aa: CASSEASGKANEQFF
CDR3nt: TGTGCCAGCAGTGAGGCTAGCGGGAAGGCCAATGAGCAGTTCTTC

abundance: -
j_gene: TRBJ1-2
v_gene: TRBV6-5
d_gene: -
CDR3aa: CASSEGGPSLGYTF
CDR3nt: TGTGCCAGCAGTGAAGGGGGACCGTCGCTGGGCTACACCTTC

abundance: -
j_gene: TRBJ1-2
v_gene: TRBV30
d_gene: -
CDR3aa: CAWSATTISYGYTF
CDR3nt: TGTGCCTGGAGTGCGACGACTATTTCCTATGGCTACACCTTC

abundance: -
j_gene: TRBJ2-5
v_gene: TRBV7-2
d_gene: -
CDR3aa: CASRQSVGTQYF
CDR3nt: TGTGCCAGCAGGCAAAGTGTCGGGACCCAGTACTTC

abundance: -
j_gene: TRBJ1-5
v_gene: TRBV7-2
d_gene: -
CDR3aa: CASSFYGRNQPQHF
CDR3nt: TGTGCCAGCAGCTTTTACGGACGCAATCAGCCCCAGCATTTT

abundance: -
j_gene: TRBJ1-4
v_gene: TRBV11-2
d_gene: -
CDR3aa: CASSSAPGYEKLFF
CDR3nt: TGTGCCAGCAGCTCGGCCCCGGGATACGAAAAACTGTTTTTT

abundance: -
j_gene: TRBJ2-2
v_gene: TRBV7-8
d_gene: -
CDR3aa: CASSSGQTDTGELFF
CDR3nt: TGTGCCAGCAGCTCCGGGCAGACTGACACCGGGGAGCTGTTTTTT

abundance: few
j_gene: TRBJ1-2
v_gene: TRBV5-1
d_gene: -
CDR3aa: CASSPNTGTPPFYGYTF
CDR3nt: TGCGCCAGCAGCCCGAATACAGGGACCCCCCCCTTCTATGGCTACACCTTC

abundance: -
j_gene: TRBJ1-1
v_gene: TRBV7-2
d_gene: -
CDR3aa: CASSPSRERAFF
CDR3nt: TGTGCCAGCAGCCCATCCCGGGAGAGAGCTTTCTTT

abundance: few
j_gene: TRBJ2-7
v_gene: TRBV4-2
d_gene: -
CDR3aa: CASSPMGGPEQYF
CDR3nt: TGTGCCAGCAGCCCGATGGGTGGCCCCGAGCAGTACTTC

abundance: few
j_gene: TRBJ2-5
v_gene: TRBV7-2
d_gene: TRBD2
CDR3aa: CASSLTSGGVETQYF
CDR3nt: TGTGCCAGCAGCCTTACTAGCGGGGGGGTAGAGACCCAGTACTTC

abundance: few
j_gene: TRBJ2-7
v_gene: TRBV11-2
d_gene: -
CDR3aa: CASSPDAYEQYF
CDR3nt: TGTGCCAGCAGCCCCGACGCTTACGAGCAGTACTTC

abundance: -
j_gene: TRBJ1-3
v_gene: TRBV4-3
d_gene: -
CDR3aa: CASSQEEGAGNTIYF
CDR3nt: TGCGCCAGCAGCCAAGAAGAAGGAGCCGGAAACACCATATATTTT

abundance: -
j_gene: TRBJ1-2
v_gene: TRBV7-2
d_gene: -
CDR3aa: CASSVIRANYGYTF
CDR3nt: TGTGCCAGCAGCGTGATCAGGGCTAACTATGGCTACACCTTC

abundance: -
j_gene: TRBJ1-4
v_gene: TRBV7-6
d_gene: TRBD1
CDR3aa: CASSLLQDRAGEKLFF
CDR3nt: TGTGCCAGCAGCTTACTGCAGGACAGGGCGGGTGAAAAACTGTTTTTT

abundance: -
j_gene: TRBJ2-2
v_gene: TRBV11-3
d_gene: -
CDR3aa: CASSLAGTNTGELFF
CDR3nt: TGTGCCAGCAGCTTAGCGGGCACGAACACCGGGGAGCTGTTTTTT

abundance: -
j_gene: TRBJ2-7
v_gene: TRBV5-4
d_gene: TRBD2
CDR3aa: CASSLGAGGSYEQYF
CDR3nt: TGTGCCAGCAGCTTGGGAGCGGGGGGGTCCTACGAGCAGTACTTC

abundance: -
j_gene: TRBJ1-1
v_gene: TRBV7-2
d_gene: -
CDR3aa: CASSLSTDGFEAFF
CDR3nt: TGTGCCAGCAGCTTAAGTACAGACGGGTTTGAAGCTTTCTTT

abundance: -
j_gene: TRBJ2-1
v_gene: TRBV7-8
d_gene: TRBD2
CDR3aa: CASSPAVLAVYNEQFF
CDR3nt: TGTGCCAGCAGCCCAGCGGTGCTAGCGGTCTACAATGAGCAGTTCTTC

abundance: -
j_gene: TRBJ2-7
v_gene: TRBV7-2
d_gene: -
CDR3aa: CASSPPGYEQYF
CDR3nt: TGTGCCAGCAGCCCCCCTGGCTACGAGCAGTACTTC

abundance: -
j_gene: TRBJ2-1
v_gene: TRBV4-2
d_gene: -
CDR3aa: CASSQQQQGGNEQFF
CDR3nt: TGTGCCAGCAGCCAACAGCAACAGGGCGGCAATGAGCAGTTCTTC